A single sample is the source of the 23 T cell receptor beta chains below, sequenced in a study of cytomegalovirus exposure and HLA in healthy donors. The PCR used 60 Vbeta and 13 Jbeta primers. Assay: immunoSEQ multiplex PCR; the TCRdb copy retains only in-frame clones and omits some. The data show 200,000 to 250,000 clones, with 82% seen just once and 5% to 6.5% held by the top ten. The sequencing input was PBMCs. Receptors originate from a woman in her 40s in good health and CMV-seropositive.

The rearrangement joins TRBV15 to TRBJ1-4; weak D call: TRBD1 (5 bases). This CDR3 has 17 amino acids. CDR1 and CDR2 (germline): LNHNV, YYDKDF (reference sequence). V lost 5 bases to trimming and J lost 0 bases, with 16 bases between them. The CDR3 region has the DNA TGTGCCACCAGCCCAGAGGGAGGGGCGGCAACTAATGAAAAACTGTTTTTT. Amino acids: CATSPEGGAATNEKLFF.

The chain links TRBV10-2 to TRBJ2-3, with D tentatively TRBD2 (8 bases). Germline CDR1 WSHSY, CDR2 SAAADI. Between the trimmed V and J ends, which lost 4 bases and 4 bases, there was a span of 18 bases. The CDR3 sequence is 16 residues long. The CDR3 bases are TGCGCCAGCAGTGTTACTAGCGGAGGGGGCGCAGATACGCAGTATTTT. It encodes CASSVTSGGGADTQYF.

CDR3 nucleotides: TGTGCCAGCAGCAAAGGACAGGGATGGGGGGAGCAGTACTTC. Protein: CASSKGQGWGEQYF. The V and J genes are TRBV21-1 and TRBJ2-7; the table's D call of TRBD1 was not tested on the DNA. TRBV21-1 is labeled a pseudogene. This CDR3 spans 14 amino acids.

The CDR3 DNA is TGCAGCGTTGCGAATGGGTGGACAGCAAATAGCAATCAGCCCCAGCATTTT. Translation gives CSVANGWTANSNQPQHF. The rearrangement links TRBV29-1 to TRBJ1-5, with a possible D match to TRBD1 (6 bases). Looked up from germline, CDR1 is SQVTM and CDR2 is ANQGSEA. CDR3 length equals 17 residues. V was clipped by 4 bases and J by 0 bases, with 19 bases between them.

This clone was seen only a few times. This chain joins TRBV30 and TRBJ1-2, with D possibly being TRBD1 (6 bases). The germline V gene encodes CDR1 GTSNPN and CDR2 SVGIG (reference sequence). V was shortened by 0 bases and J by 8 bases, with 13 bases between the two germline ends. The CDR3 extends over 13 amino acids. The CDR3 protein is CAWSVAGGLGYTF. For the CDR3, the DNA is TGTGCCTGGAGTGTAGCGGGGGGCCTCGGCTACACCTTC. The whole variable domain, remainder taken from reference TRBV30 and TRBJ1-2, is SQTIHQWPATLVQPVGSPLSLECTVEGTSNPNLYWYRQAAGRGLQLLFYSVGIGQISSEVPQNLSASRPQDRQFILSSKKLLLSDSGFYLCAWSVAGGLGYTFGSGTRLTVV.

The rearrangement uses TRBV10-3 and TRBJ2-2; 11 nucleotides match TRBD2. Germline loops: CDR1 ENHRY, CDR2 SYGVKD. The CDR3 is made up of 17 amino acids. Unmatched junction bases numbered 10, after V lost 7 bases and J lost 3 bases. In DNA, the CDR3 is TGTGCCATCAACCGGCTAGCGGGGGGCCCCGACACCGGGGAGCTGTTTTTT. Its protein product is CAINRLAGGPDTGELFF.

In this sample, this clone turned up once. The identical CDR3 is also encoded by other nucleotide sequences in the sample. V usage is TRBV5-1 and J usage is TRBJ2-1, with 7 bases aligning to TRBD2. Germline assignment: CDR1 SGHRS and CDR2 YFSETQ. The CDR3 runs to 13 residues. J was trimmed by 6 bases and V by 0 bases; bases with no gene match: 0. The CDR3 bases are TGCGCCAGCAGCTTGGGCGGGAGCAATGAGCAGTTCTTC. It specifies CASSLGGSNEQFF.

The gene calls are TRBV9 and TRBJ1-1; a possible D gene is TRBD1 (6 bases). Trimming stripped 4 bases from V and 0 bases from J, with 16 bases between. The germline V gene has CDR1 SGDLS and CDR2 YYNGEE. The CDR3 is made up of 16 amino acids. Written as DNA, the CDR3 is TGTGCCAGCAGCCCACAGGGAGCGGGATTGAACACTGAAGCTTTCTTT. Protein product: CASSPQGAGLNTEAFF.

V is TRBV29-1 and J is TRBJ2-5; no clear D. Between the trimmed V and J ends, which lost 4 bases and 5 bases, there was a span of 11 bases. Germline-derived CDR1 and CDR2 are SQVTM and ANQGSEA. This CDR3 is 12 amino acids long. CDR3: CSVVARLETQYF. CDR3 DNA sequence: TGCAGCGTTGTGGCTAGATTGGAGACCCAGTACTTC.

The chain carries TRBV6-6 and TRBJ2-5, with a tentative D call TRBD2 (7 bases). The CDR3 runs to 14 residues. Germline loops: CDR1 MNHNY, CDR2 SVGAGI (reference sequence). V was clipped by 10 bases and J by 9 bases, with 24 bases between them. CDR3 nucleotide sequence: TGTGCCATCCGTAGGGAGGGTTTTCGGGGGCCCCAGTACTTC. Encoded protein: CAIRREGFRGPQYF.

The chain uses TRBV7-2 and TRBJ1-3; D is uncertain. This CDR3 comprises 15 residues. Germline-derived CDR1 and CDR2 are SGHTA and FQGNSA. V gave up 1 base and J gave up 2 bases, with 9 bases separating them. CDR3 region: CASSLGFRPGNTIYF. The CDR3 region has the DNA TGTGCCAGCAGCTTAGGTTTCAGGCCTGGAAACACCATATATTTT. Full variable domain (missing parts from reference TRBV7-2 and TRBJ1-3): GAGVSQSPSNKVTEKGKDVELRCDPISGHTALYWYRQSLGQGLEFLIYFQGNSAPDKSGLPSDRFSAERTGGSVSTLTIQRTQQEDSAVYLCASSLGFRPGNTIYFGEGSWLTVV.

The CDR3 DNA follows: TGTGCCACCAGCAGAGTTCGGGTTTCCTACGAGCAGTACTTC. Translation: CATSRVRVSYEQYF. V gene TRBV15 combines with J gene TRBJ2-7, with no clear D. This CDR3 spans 14 amino acids. CDR1 and CDR2 (germline): LNHNV, YYDKDF (reference sequence). Trimming shortened V by 1 base and J by 1 base, and 8 bases separated the two germline ends.

The chain carries TRBV5-1 and TRBJ2-1; D is perhaps TRBD2 (6 bases). CDR1 is SGHRS and CDR2 is YFSETQ in the germline V gene. Trimming pared 4 bases from V and 4 bases from J, leaving 15 bases between. This CDR3 spans 15 amino acids. This chain's CDR3 is CASSPRRVRYNEQFF. In DNA form, the CDR3 reads TGCGCCAGCAGCCCCAGGAGGGTCCGGTACAATGAGCAGTTCTTC.

This chain connects TRBV5-8 to TRBJ2-7; 13 bases line up with TRBD2. After removal of 2 bases from V and 4 bases from J, the junction contained 9 bases not matched to a gene. This CDR3 has 17 residues. CDR1 is SGHTS, CDR2 YDEGEE, per germline. In nucleotides, the CDR3 is TGTGCCAGCAGCTTTCCCGGGACTAGCGGGATCAATTACGAGCAGTACTTC. Protein product: CASSFPGTSGINYEQYF.

V is TRBV15 and J is TRBJ1-2; 9 bases match TRBD1. This CDR3 has 16 residues. Per the germline V gene, CDR1 is LNHNV and CDR2 is YYDKDF (reference sequence). Losses at the gene ends were 0 bases for V and 7 bases for J; bases not matched to a gene: 9. CDR3 bases: TGTGCCACCAGCAGAGATAAGGGGACAGGGCCGGCTGGCTACACCTTC. It is translated as CATSRDKGTGPAGYTF.

The CDR3 sequence is CASSLGLAGQQETQYF. CDR3 DNA sequence: TGTGCCAGCAGCTTGGGACTAGCGGGGCAACAAGAGACCCAGTACTTC. V gene TRBV7-3 combines with J gene TRBJ2-5; 13 bases map to TRBD2. Germline V lookup: CDR1 SGHTA, CDR2 FQGTGA. Trimming took 3 bases from V and 2 from J; bases not matched to a gene: 3. This CDR3 is built from 16 residues.

This clone was counted a single time. This sequence joins TRBV29-1 and TRBJ2-3; 8 bases align to TRBD1. The V segment lost 7 bases and the J segment 3 bases; nucleotides outside the gene matches: 3. This CDR3 contains 12 residues. CDR1 and CDR2 from the germline V gene are SQVTM and ANQGSEA. The CDR3 DNA sequence: TGCAGCGCCGGACAGGGTACAGATACGCAGTATTTT. Amino acid sequence: CSAGQGTDTQYF.

The chain combines TRBV19 with TRBJ2-7; maybe TRBD2 (5 bases). CDR1 and CDR2 from the germline V gene are LNHDA and SQIVND (reference sequence). The V end lost 2 bases, the J end lost 6 bases, and 11 bases lay between the germline ends. The length of the CDR3 is 13 residues. CDR3 DNA sequence: TGTGCCAGTAGTATATCTAGCTCGGGCGAGCAGTACTTC. Translation gives CASSISSSGEQYF. Full variable domain (missing parts from reference TRBV19 and TRBJ2-7): DGGITQSPKYLFRKEGQNVTLSCEQNLNHDAMYWYRQDPGQGLRLIYYSQIVNDFQKGDIAEGYSVSREKKESFPLTVTSAQKNPTAFYLCASSISSSGEQYFGPGTRLTVT.

V usage is TRBV19 and J usage is TRBJ2-7; TRBD2 aligns across 12 bases. Per germline, CDR1 LNHDA and CDR2 SQIVND (reference sequence). The CDR3 runs to 16 residues. V was clipped by 5 bases and J by 0 bases; unmatched bases: 5. Written as DNA, the CDR3 is TGTGCCAGTAGTGTCTCGACTAGCGGGAGCTCCTACGAGCAGTACTTC. It codes for CASSVSTSGSSYEQYF.

The chain combines TRBV7-9 with TRBJ1-5; D is possibly TRBD1 (6 bases). The CDR3 sequence is 15 residues long. Germline-derived CDR1 and CDR2 are SEHNR and FQNEAQ (reference sequence). Trimming pared 5 bases from V and 3 bases from J, leaving 14 bases between. The DNA for the CDR3 is TGTGCCAGCAGCACCCCGGACAGAATCAATCAGCCCCAGCATTTT. It specifies CASSTPDRINQPQHF.

The CDR3 coding sequence is TGTGCCAGCAGTGACCGGGACAGGGGGGTGGGGGAGCAGTACTTC. Encoded protein: CASSDRDRGVGEQYF. This sequence joins TRBV27 and TRBJ2-7, with TRBD1 identical over 11 bases. Trimming at V came to 5 bases and at J to 7 bases, leaving 10 bases not matched to a gene. This CDR3 is 15 amino acids long. CDR1 and CDR2 from the germline V gene are MNHEY and SMNVEV (reference sequence).

This clone came up a few times. The chain is built from TRBV29-1 and TRBJ1-1, with 9 bases that match TRBD1. Germline V gives CDR1 SQVTM, CDR2 ANQGSEA. V was clipped by 7 bases and J by 4 bases; unmatched bases: 7. The CDR3 contains 13 residues. For the CDR3, the DNA is TGCAGCGCCCCGGGACAGGGAGGCACTGAAGCTTTCTTT. Translating it yields CSAPGQGGTEAFF.

The CDR3, as DNA: TGTGCCAGCAGTTTACGCAGGGTGAGGACTGAAGCTTTCTTT. Amino acid sequence: CASSLRRVRTEAFF. V gene TRBV28 combines with J gene TRBJ1-1, with D possibly matching TRBD1 (5 bases). This CDR3 region has 14 residues. CDR1 is MDHEN, CDR2 SYDVKM, per germline. V lost 2 bases to trimming and J lost 5 bases, with 12 bases between them. Filled out from reference TRBV28 and TRBJ1-1, the complete variable domain reads DVKVTQSSRYLVKRTGEKVFLECVQDMDHENMFWYRQDPGLGLRLIYFSYDVKMKEKGDIPEGYSVSREKKERFSLILESASTNQTSMYLCASSLRRVRTEAFFGQGTRLTVV.